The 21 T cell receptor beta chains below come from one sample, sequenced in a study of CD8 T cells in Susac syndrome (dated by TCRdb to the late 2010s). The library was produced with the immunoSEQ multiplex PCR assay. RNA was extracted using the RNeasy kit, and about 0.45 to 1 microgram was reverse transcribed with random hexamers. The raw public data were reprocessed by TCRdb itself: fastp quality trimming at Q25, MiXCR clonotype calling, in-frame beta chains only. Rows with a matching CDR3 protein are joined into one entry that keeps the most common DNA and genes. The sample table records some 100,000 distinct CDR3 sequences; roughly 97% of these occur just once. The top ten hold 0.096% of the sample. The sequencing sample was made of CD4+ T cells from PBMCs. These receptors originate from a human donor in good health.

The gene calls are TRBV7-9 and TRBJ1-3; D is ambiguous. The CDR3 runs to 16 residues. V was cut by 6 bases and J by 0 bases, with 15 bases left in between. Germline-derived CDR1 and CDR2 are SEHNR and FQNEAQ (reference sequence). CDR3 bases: TGTGCCAGCAGACCGCCTCGACACCACTCTGGAAACACCATATATTTT. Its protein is CASRPPRHHSGNTIYF.

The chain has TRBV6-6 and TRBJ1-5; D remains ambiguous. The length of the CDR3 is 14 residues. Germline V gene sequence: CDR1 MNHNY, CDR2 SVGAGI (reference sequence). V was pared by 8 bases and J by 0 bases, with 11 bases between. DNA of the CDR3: TGTGCCAGCGCTCGGCGGGCTAGCAATCAGCCCCAGCATTTT. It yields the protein CASARRASNQPQHF.

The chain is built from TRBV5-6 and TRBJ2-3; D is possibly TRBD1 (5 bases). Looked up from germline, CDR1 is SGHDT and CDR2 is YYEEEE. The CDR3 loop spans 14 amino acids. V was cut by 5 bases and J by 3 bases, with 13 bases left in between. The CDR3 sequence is CASSLPGSTDTQYF. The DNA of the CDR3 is TGTGCCAGCAGTCTGCCAGGGTCTACAGATACGCAGTATTTT.

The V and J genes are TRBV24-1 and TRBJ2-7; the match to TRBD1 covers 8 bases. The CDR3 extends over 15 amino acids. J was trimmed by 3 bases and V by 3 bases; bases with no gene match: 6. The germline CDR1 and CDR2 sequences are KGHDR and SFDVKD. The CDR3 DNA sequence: TGTGCCACCAGTGATCCTTCAGGGGGCATCTACGAGCAGTACTTC. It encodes CATSDPSGGIYEQYF.

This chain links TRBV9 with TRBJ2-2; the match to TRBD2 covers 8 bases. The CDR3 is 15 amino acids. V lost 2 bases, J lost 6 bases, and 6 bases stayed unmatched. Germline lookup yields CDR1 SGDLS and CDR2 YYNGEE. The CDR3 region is CASSVTGLVAGELFF. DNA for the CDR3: TGTGCCAGCAGCGTTACGGGACTAGTCGCCGGGGAGCTGTTTTTT.

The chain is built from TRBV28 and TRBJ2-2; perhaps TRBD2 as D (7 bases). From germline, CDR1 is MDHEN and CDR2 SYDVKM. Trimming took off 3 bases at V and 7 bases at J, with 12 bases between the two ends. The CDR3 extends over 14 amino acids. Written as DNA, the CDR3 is TGTGCCAGCAGTTTGGCGGGGGCGATCGGGGAGCTGTTTTTT. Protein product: CASSLAGAIGELFF.

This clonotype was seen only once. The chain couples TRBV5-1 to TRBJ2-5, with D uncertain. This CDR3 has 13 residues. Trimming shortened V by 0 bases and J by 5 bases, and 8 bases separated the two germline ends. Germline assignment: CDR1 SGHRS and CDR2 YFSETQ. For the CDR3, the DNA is TGCGCCAGCAGCTTGGAAGATAGGGAGACCCAGTACTTC. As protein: CASSLEDRETQYF.

CDR3 region: CASRDGFNNQPQHF. In DNA, the CDR3 is TGTGCCAGCAGAGACGGGTTCAACAATCAGCCCCAGCATTTT. V gene TRBV27 combines with J gene TRBJ1-5; D gene uncertain. The CDR3 runs 14 residues. Germline V gives CDR1 MNHEY, CDR2 SMNVEV (reference sequence). The V and J ends lost 6 bases and 3 bases respectively, with 12 bases between them.

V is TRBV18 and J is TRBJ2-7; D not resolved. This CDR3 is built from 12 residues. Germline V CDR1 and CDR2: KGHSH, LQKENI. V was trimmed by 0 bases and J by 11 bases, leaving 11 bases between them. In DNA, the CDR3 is TGTGCCAGCTCACCACCACTCGGTCGTAAGTACTTC. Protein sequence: CASSPPLGRKYF.

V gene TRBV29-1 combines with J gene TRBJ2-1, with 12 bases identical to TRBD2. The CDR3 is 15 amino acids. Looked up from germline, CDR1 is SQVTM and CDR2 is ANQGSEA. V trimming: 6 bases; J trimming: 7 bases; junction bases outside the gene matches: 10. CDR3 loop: CSVASLAGGGNEQFF. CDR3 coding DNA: TGCAGCGTCGCCTCTCTAGCGGGGGGGGGTAATGAGCAGTTCTTC.

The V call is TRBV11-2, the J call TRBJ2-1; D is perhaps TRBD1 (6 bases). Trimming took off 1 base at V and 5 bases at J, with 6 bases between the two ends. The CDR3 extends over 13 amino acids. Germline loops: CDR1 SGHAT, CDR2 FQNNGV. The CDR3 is CASSLAGDNEQFF. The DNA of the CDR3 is TGTGCCAGCAGCTTAGCAGGGGACAATGAGCAGTTCTTC.

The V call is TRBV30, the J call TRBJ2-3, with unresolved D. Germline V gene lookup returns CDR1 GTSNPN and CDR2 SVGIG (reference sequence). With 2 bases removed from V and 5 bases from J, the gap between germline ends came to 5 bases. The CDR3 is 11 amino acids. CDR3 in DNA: TGTGCCTGGAGTCAGGAAGATACGCAGTATTTT. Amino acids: CAWSQEDTQYF.

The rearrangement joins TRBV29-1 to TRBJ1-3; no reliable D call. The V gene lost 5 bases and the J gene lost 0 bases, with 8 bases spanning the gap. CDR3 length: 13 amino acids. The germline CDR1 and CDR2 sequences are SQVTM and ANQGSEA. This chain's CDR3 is CSVQATSGNTIYF. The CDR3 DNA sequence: TGCAGCGTTCAAGCTACCTCTGGAAACACCATATATTTT.

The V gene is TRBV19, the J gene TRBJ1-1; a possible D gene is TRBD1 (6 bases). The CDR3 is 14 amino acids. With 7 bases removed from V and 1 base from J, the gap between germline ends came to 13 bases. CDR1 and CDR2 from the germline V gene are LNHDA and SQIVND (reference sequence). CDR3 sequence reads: CASNPTGRNTEAFF. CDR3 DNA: TGTGCCAGTAACCCAACAGGGCGGAACACTGAAGCTTTCTTT.

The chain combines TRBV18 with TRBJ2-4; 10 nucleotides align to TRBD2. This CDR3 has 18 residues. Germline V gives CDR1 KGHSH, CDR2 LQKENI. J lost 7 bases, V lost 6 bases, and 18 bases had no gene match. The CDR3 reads CASSQEVPSGRALNIQYF. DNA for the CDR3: TGTGCCAGCTCCCAGGAGGTACCCAGCGGGAGGGCCCTGAACATTCAGTACTTC. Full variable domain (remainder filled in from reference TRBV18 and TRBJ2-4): NAGVMQNPRHLVRRRGQEARLRCSPMKGHSHVYWYRQLPEEGLKFMVYLQKENIIDESGMPKERFSAEFPKEGPSILRIQQVVRGDSAAYFCASSQEVPSGRALNIQYFGAGTRLSVL.

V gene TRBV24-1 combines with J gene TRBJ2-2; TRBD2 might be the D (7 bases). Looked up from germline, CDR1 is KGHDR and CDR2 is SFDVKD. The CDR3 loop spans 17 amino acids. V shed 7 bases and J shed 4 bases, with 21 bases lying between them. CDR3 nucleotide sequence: TGTGCCACCAGCGGGGGATCGGGGGGCGGAAGCACCGGGGAGCTGTTTTTT. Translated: CATSGGSGGGSTGELFF.

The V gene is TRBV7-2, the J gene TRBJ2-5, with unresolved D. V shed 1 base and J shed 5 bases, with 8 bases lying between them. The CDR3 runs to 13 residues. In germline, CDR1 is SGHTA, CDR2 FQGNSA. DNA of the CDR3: TGTGCCAGCAGCTTAGTGTTCGGCGAGACCCAGTACTTC. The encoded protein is CASSLVFGETQYF.

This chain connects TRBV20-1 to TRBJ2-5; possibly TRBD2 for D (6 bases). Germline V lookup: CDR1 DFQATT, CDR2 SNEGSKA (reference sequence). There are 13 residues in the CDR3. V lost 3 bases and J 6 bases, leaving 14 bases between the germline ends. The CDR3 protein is CSARAGLTKTQYF. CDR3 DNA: TGCAGTGCTAGGGCCGGACTAACAAAGACCCAGTACTTC.

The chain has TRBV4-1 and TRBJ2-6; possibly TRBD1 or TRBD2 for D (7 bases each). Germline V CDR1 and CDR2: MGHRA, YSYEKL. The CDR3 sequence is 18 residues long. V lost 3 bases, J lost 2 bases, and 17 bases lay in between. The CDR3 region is CASSHYGEGAPGANVLTF. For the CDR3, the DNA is TGCGCCAGCAGCCATTACGGGGAGGGGGCTCCTGGGGCCAACGTCCTGACTTTC.

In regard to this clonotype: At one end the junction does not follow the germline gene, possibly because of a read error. DNA of the CDR3: TGTGCCAGCAGCACCGGGACAGGGCCCCGGGACTTT. Protein: CASSTGTGPRDF. The gene calls are TRBV2 and TRBJ1-1, with 9 bases matching TRBD1. The germline V gene has CDR1 SNHLY and CDR2 FYNNEI. The CDR3 sequence is 12 residues long.

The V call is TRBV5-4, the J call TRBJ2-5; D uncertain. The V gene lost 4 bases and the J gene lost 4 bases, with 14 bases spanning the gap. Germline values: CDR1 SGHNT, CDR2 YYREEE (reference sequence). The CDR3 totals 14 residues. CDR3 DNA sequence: TGTGCCAGCAGCCACGACCGGCCCGGAGAGACCCAGTACTTC. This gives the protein CASSHDRPGETQYF.